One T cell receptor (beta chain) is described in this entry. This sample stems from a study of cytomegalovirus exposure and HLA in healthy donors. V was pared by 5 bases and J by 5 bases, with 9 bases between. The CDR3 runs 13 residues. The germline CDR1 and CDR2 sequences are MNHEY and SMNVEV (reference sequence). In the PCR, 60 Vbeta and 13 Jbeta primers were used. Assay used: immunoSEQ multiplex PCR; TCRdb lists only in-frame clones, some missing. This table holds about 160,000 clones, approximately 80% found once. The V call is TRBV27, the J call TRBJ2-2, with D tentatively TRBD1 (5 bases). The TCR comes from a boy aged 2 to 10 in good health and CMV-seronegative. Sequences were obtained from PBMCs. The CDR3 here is CASSPTGTGELFF. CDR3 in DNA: TGTGCCAGCAGTCCAACAGGTACCGGGGAGCTGTTTTTT.